These T cell receptor beta chains were read from a single sample in a study of T cell repertoires in cytomegalovirus infection. One entry per CDR3 protein results from TCRdb running MiXCR on the reads. The sample holds about 450,000 distinct CDR3 sequences, roughly 30% seen once. Input material: PBMCs. These receptors came from a human donor in good health (CMV status not recorded). Some clones in this sample may be carry-over from other donors' samples. CDR3s include the opening cysteine and the closing phenylalanine or tryptophan. D genes are given only for firm matches. Clone size appears in some rows only: once, few, many, or a class for an expanded clone.

d_call | j_call | v_call | clone_size | cdr3_nt | cdr3_aa
. | TRBJ1-2 | TRBV7-8 | many | TGTGCCAGCAGCTCCCCGGGATTTAACTATGGCTACACCTTC | CASSSPGFNYGYTF
. | TRBJ2-3 | TRBV6-5 | few | TGTGCCAGCAGTTACTCCCCGGGACTGGGGGCAGATACGCAGTATTTT | CASSYSPGLGADTQYF
TRBD2 | TRBJ2-7 | TRBV7-8 | few | TGTGCCAGCAGCTTAGTACACGCGACTAGCGGGGGGGCAAGGTACGAGCAGTACTTC | CASSLVHATSGGARYEQYF
TRBD1 | TRBJ2-5 | TRBV7-3 | . | TGTGCCAGCAGCAGGGGACAGGGCGTGCAAGAGACCCAGTACTTC | CASSRGQGVQETQYF
. | TRBJ2-1 | TRBV7-8 | . | TGTGCCAGCAGCTTAGACAGGTTACTCGGTGAGCAGTTCTTC | CASSLDRLLGEQFF
. | TRBJ2-7 | TRBV15 | . | TGTGCCACCGGGGAACAGAGCCACTACGAGCAGTACTTC | CATGEQSHYEQYF
. | TRBJ2-5 | TRBV11-2 | few | TGTGCCAGCAGCTTAGGGGGCGGGACTCAGCAAGAGACCCAGTACTTC | CASSLGGGTQQETQYF
TRBD1 | TRBJ1-6 | TRBV20-1 | few | TGCAGTTCCCCCGGGACAGGTCATTCACCCCTCCACTTT | CSSPGTGHSPLHF
TRBD1 | TRBJ1-2 | TRBV12-3/TRBV12-4 | few | TGTGCCAGCAGCGACAGGGTTCCTGGCTACACCTTC | CASSDRVPGYTF
. | TRBJ2-7 | TRBV5-5 | once | TGTGCCAGCAGCTTGGTCGGGGGCCCTAACCCCTACGAGCCGTACTTC | CASSLVGGPNPYEPYF
TRBD1 | TRBJ1-2 | TRBV10-3 | . | TGTGCCATCAGTGAGCAGGGGGGACATGGCTACACCTTC | CAISEQGGHGYTF
. | TRBJ2-3 | TRBV2 | . | TGTGCCAGCAGTGAACGGCGGCTGATAGTCCCAGATACGCAGTATTTT | CASSERRLIVPDTQYF
. | TRBJ2-2 | TRBV11-3 | few | TGTGCCAGCAGCTGGGGACTGACAGCGAACACCGGGGAGCTGTTTTTT | CASSWGLTANTGELFF
TRBD1 | TRBJ1-2 | TRBV7-2 | many | TGTGCCAGCAGCCAGGCAATAGGACAGGGAAGGCGGAGTGGCTACACCTTC | CASSQAIGQGRRSGYTF
. | TRBJ2-7 | TRBV27 | few | TGTGCCAGCAGTTATAATCGGGCGGGCCCGGAGGACTTC | CASSYNRAGPEDF
. | TRBJ1-5 | TRBV6-1 | . | TGTGCCAGCAGTTATGGGCCCCCGGCAGGGTACAATCAGCCCCAGCATTTT | CASSYGPPAGYNQPQHF
TRBD1 | TRBJ2-5 | TRBV5-1 | few | TGCGCCAGCAGCTTGGAGGGGGCGAGGTACCAAGAGACCCAGTACTTC | CASSLEGARYQETQYF
. | TRBJ2-7 | TRBV12-3/TRBV12-4 | . | TGTGCCAGCAGACAGAATAACCCGGGATACTACGAGCAGTACTTC | CASRQNNPGYYEQYF
. | TRBJ2-7 | TRBV20-1 | . | TGCAGTGCTGCCTTACCAGTCGGGAGCTACGAGCAGTACTTC | CSAALPVGSYEQYF
. | TRBJ2-7 | TRBV10-1 | . | TGCGCCAGCAGTGAATTCGGGGACTCCTACGAGCAGTACTTC | CASSEFGDSYEQYF
TRBD1 | TRBJ2-2 | TRBV11-2 | . | TGTGCCAGCAGCTCCCGGACAGGGGGCCTCAACACCGGGGAGCTGTTTTTT | CASSSRTGGLNTGELFF
TRBD1 | TRBJ2-2 | TRBV12-3/TRBV12-4 | many | TGTGCCAGCAGCCCAAGGACAGGAGTCACCGGGGAGCTGTTTTTT | CASSPRTGVTGELFF
TRBD1 | TRBJ1-1 | TRBV6-1 | few | TGTGCCAGCAGCAGAGACAGGGTGGGGAACACTGAAGCTTTCTTT | CASSRDRVGNTEAFF
TRBD1 | TRBJ2-1 | TRBV7-6 | many | TGTGCCAGCAGCTCGACAGGGGAGAACAATGAGCAGTTCTTC | CASSSTGENNEQFF
. | TRBJ2-1 | TRBV27 | . | TGTGCCAGCAGTTTATTCGCCTACAATGAGCAGTTCTTC | CASSLFAYNEQFF
. | TRBJ2-5 | TRBV5-4 | . | TGTGCCAGCAGATCGGGACATTCGGAAGAGACCCAGTACTTC | CASRSGHSEETQYF
. | TRBJ2-1 | TRBV4-2 | few | TGTGCCAGCAGCCAAACGGACTCCGGGACAATCCCTTACGATGAGCAGTTCTTC | CASSQTDSGTIPYDEQFF
TRBD1 | TRBJ2-5 | TRBV6-6 | few | TGTGCCAGCATTGGACAGGGGGCAAAGGAGACCCAGTACTTC | CASIGQGAKETQYF
. | TRBJ1-2 | TRBV5-4 | once | TGTGCCAGCAGCTTGGGACGCTCCTCTAACTATGGCTACACCTTC | CASSLGRSSNYGYTF
. | TRBJ1-1 | TRBV2 | . | TGTGCCAGCAGGGACCGGGAGAACACTGAAGCTTTCTTT | CASRDRENTEAFF
. | TRBJ1-3 | TRBV10-3 | many | TGTGCCATCATGGAACAGCTCTCTGGAAACACCATATATTTT | CAIMEQLSGNTIYF